Listed below are T cell receptor beta chains from one sample, sequenced in a study of control samples from healthy donors and cancer patients. Sequencing used immunoSEQ multiplex PCR; TCRdb keeps in-frame clones, though not all of them. The sample comprises approximately 220,000 clones, 85% to 95% of which are singletons, and roughly 1.6% rests with the top ten. The sample was blood. The receptor source for this set is a man aged 50 to 60 in good health. The CDR3 runs from the conserved cysteine through the conserved F or W. Each record gives: J gene, D gene, V gene, CDR3 protein, CDR3 DNA. A D gene is named only where the DNA matches it firmly.

j_call: TRBJ1-4; d_call: TRBD1; v_call: TRBV18; cdr3_aa: CASSLGTGGPNEKLFF; cdr3_nt: TGTGCCAGCTCACTCGGGACAGGGGGACCAAATGAAAAACTGTTTTTT
j_call: TRBJ1-1; d_call: NA; v_call: TRBV19; cdr3_aa: CASRQMGSYRLNTEAFF; cdr3_nt: TGTGCCAGTAGACAAATGGGGAGTTACAGACTGAACACTGAAGCTTTCTTT
j_call: TRBJ2-5; d_call: NA; v_call: TRBV24-1; cdr3_aa: CATSDRGSGETQYF; cdr3_nt: TGTGCCACCAGTGATCGGGGGTCCGGGGAGACCCAGTACTTC
j_call: TRBJ1-1; d_call: NA; v_call: TRBV5-1; cdr3_aa: CASRFAPIGSTEAFF; cdr3_nt: TGCGCCAGCAGATTTGCCCCTATCGGAAGCACTGAAGCTTTCTTT
j_call: TRBJ1-2; d_call: NA; v_call: TRBV28; cdr3_aa: CASSRATGLGYTF; cdr3_nt: TGTGCCAGCAGTAGGGCGACAGGTCTTGGCTACACCTTC
j_call: TRBJ2-7; d_call: NA; v_call: TRBV5-1; cdr3_aa: CASSIDRTYEQYF; cdr3_nt: TGCGCCAGCAGCATTGACAGGACCTACGAGCAGTACTTC
j_call: TRBJ2-2; d_call: NA; v_call: TRBV4-2; cdr3_aa: CASSQEGGGATGELFF; cdr3_nt: TGTGCCAGCAGCCAAGAAGGGGGAGGGGCCACCGGGGAGCTGTTTTTT
j_call: TRBJ2-2; d_call: TRBD1; v_call: TRBV10-2; cdr3_aa: CASRKGTGGDTGELFF; cdr3_nt: TGCGCCAGCAGAAAAGGGACAGGGGGCGACACCGGGGAGCTGTTTTTT
j_call: TRBJ1-3; d_call: NA; v_call: TRBV18; cdr3_aa: CASSPPQSSGNTIYF; cdr3_nt: TGTGCCAGCTCACCACCCCAGAGCTCTGGAAACACCATATATTTT
j_call: TRBJ1-2; d_call: NA; v_call: TRBV11-2; cdr3_aa: CASSWGGDGYTF; cdr3_nt: TGTGCCAGCAGTTGGGGCGGGGATGGCTACACCTTC
j_call: TRBJ1-2; d_call: TRBD1; v_call: TRBV7-2; cdr3_aa: CASSLGTAAGYGYTF; cdr3_nt: TGTGCCAGCAGCCTGGGGACAGCCGCCGGCTATGGCTACACCTTC
j_call: TRBJ1-5; d_call: NA; v_call: TRBV2; cdr3_aa: CASSRGRSNQPQHF; cdr3_nt: TGTGCCAGCAGTCGGGGTCGGAGCAATCAGCCCCAGCATTTT
j_call: TRBJ1-2; d_call: NA; v_call: TRBV28; cdr3_aa: CASRGRLGGYTF; cdr3_nt: TGTGCCAGCAGGGGGCGTTTAGGTGGCTACACCTTC
j_call: TRBJ1-2; d_call: NA; v_call: TRBV28; cdr3_aa: CASRTGTFYGYTF; cdr3_nt: TGTGCCAGCAGAACCGGGACGTTCTATGGCTACACCTTC
j_call: TRBJ1-1; d_call: NA; v_call: TRBV6-6; cdr3_aa: CASTHPRGNTEAFF; cdr3_nt: TGTGCCAGCACCCACCCGAGGGGGAACACTGAAGCTTTCTTT
j_call: TRBJ2-5; d_call: NA; v_call: TRBV7-2; cdr3_aa: CASSLVGDRETQYF; cdr3_nt: TGTGCCAGCAGCTTAGTCGGGGATCGGGAGACCCAGTACTTC
j_call: TRBJ1-1; d_call: NA; v_call: TRBV6-6; cdr3_aa: CASSYEGSNTEAFF; cdr3_nt: TGTGCCAGCAGTTACGAGGGGTCGAACACTGAAGCTTTCTTT
j_call: TRBJ2-1; d_call: NA; v_call: TRBV12-3/TRBV12-4; cdr3_aa: CASRPVGEQFF; cdr3_nt: TGTGCCAGCAGGCCCGTGGGTGAGCAGTTCTTC